Presented here are 2 T cell receptor beta chains from one specimen sequenced in a study of T cell responses to AZD1222 COVID-19 vaccine. Using immunoSEQ multiplex PCR, the repertoire was profiled, and TCRdb retains in-frame clones only, with some absent. The repertoire consists of 100,000 or so clones, with around 90% occurring once and the leading ten covering around a tenth. The sequenced sample was peripheral blood, obtained 28 days after the second AZD1222 dose. These receptors all stem from an adult who received the AZD1222 COVID-19 vaccine.

This clone was found once. The chain employs TRBV12-3 or TRBV12-4 and TRBJ2-1, with D perhaps given as TRBD1 or TRBD2 (6 bases each). The CDR3 loop spans 13 amino acids. Deletions cut 7 bases from V and 0 bases from J, with 7 bases between. CDR3 sequence (DNA): TGTGCCAGCAAGGGGGGCTCCTACAATGAGCAGTTCTTC. The encoded protein is CASKGGSYNEQFF.

The chain couples TRBV30 to TRBJ2-4; 11 bases are shared with TRBD2. Losses at the gene ends were 0 bases for V and 0 bases for J; bases not matched to a gene: 16. The CDR3 runs to 21 residues. Looked up from germline, CDR1 is GTSNPN and CDR2 is SVGIG (reference sequence). The CDR3 coding sequence is TGTGCCTGGAGTGTGTGGTTCGGGACTAGCGGACCCTTAGTAGCCAAAAACATTCAGTACTTC. This translates into CAWSVWFGTSGPLVAKNIQYF.